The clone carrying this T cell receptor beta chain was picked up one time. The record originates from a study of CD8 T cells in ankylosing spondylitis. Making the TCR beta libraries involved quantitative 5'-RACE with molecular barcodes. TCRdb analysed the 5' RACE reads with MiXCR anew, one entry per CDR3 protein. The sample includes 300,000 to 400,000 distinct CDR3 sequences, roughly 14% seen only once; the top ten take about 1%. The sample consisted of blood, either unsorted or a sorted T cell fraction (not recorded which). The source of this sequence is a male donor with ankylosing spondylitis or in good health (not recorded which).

The CDR3 nucleotides are TGTGCCAGCAGTTACGAAGGGAATCGGGAGACCCAGTACTTC. Amino acids: CASSYEGNRETQYF. The chain couples TRBV6-5 to TRBJ2-5, with D unresolved. CDR3 length: 14 residues. The ends were cut back, 2 bases at V and 5 bases at J, with 12 bases in the middle. Germline CDR1 MNHEY, CDR2 SVGAGI.